This TCR beta chain was captured by sequencing in a study of T cell responses to AZD1222 COVID-19 vaccine. Clones were sequenced by immunoSEQ multiplex PCR, and TCRdb holds only the in-frame ones, with some missing. Of around 87,000 clones listed, more than 80% are singletons. The CDR3 is made up of 16 amino acids. After removal of 3 bases from V and 5 bases from J, the junction contained 12 bases not matched to a gene. Germline values: CDR1 LNHDA, CDR2 SQIVND (reference sequence). The clonotype originates from an adult who received the AZD1222 COVID-19 vaccine. This chain joins TRBV19 and TRBJ1-2, with TRBD1 matching over 7 bases. The sample in question was peripheral blood, obtained 28 days after the second AZD1222 dose. The CDR3 loop reads CASSMGRSDRPYGYTF. In nucleotides, the CDR3 is TGTGCCAGTAGTATGGGTAGGTCGGACAGGCCGTATGGCTACACCTTC.